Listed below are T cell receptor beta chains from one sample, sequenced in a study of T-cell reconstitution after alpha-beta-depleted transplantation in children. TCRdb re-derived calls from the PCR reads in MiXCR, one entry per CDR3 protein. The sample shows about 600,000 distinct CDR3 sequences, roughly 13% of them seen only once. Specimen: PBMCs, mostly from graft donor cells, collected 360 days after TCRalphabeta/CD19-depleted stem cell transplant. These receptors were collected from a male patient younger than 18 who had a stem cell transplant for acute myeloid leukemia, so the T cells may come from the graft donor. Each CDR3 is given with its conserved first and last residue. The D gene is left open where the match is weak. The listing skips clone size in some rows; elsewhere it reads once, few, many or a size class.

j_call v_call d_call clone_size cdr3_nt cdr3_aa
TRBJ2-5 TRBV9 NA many TGTGCCAGCAGCGCAGTAACGCCCGGTGCCTGGGAGGAGACCCAGTACTTC CASSAVTPGAWEETQYF
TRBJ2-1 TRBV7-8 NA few TGTGCCAGCAGCTTACGTGAGACTGCCCTTCATGAGCAGTTCTTC CASSLRETALHEQFF
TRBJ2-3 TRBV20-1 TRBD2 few TGCAGTGAGTCGGCTAGCGGGAGCACAGATACGCAGTATTTT CSESASGSTDTQYF
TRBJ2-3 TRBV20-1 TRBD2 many TGCAGTGCTAGAGCCCCACTAGCGGGAGCCACAGATACGCAGTATTTT CSARAPLAGATDTQYF
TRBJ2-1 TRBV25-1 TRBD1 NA TGTGCCAGCAGCCCCTTGGGACAGGGTCTAGAATATGAGCAGTTCTTC CASSPLGQGLEYEQFF
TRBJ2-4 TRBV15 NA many TGTGCCACCACCCCGTGGGGCGAGGCCAAAAACATTCAGTACTTC CATTPWGEAKNIQYF
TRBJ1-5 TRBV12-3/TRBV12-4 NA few TGTGCCAGCAGTCACGACTCGGCGAGGCACAATCAGCCCCAGCATTTT CASSHDSARHNQPQHF
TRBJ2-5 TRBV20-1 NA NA TGCAGTGCTACGCCCCCCCGATTCTCTGGGGTCATTAAAGAGACCCAGTACTTC CSATPPRFSGVIKETQYF
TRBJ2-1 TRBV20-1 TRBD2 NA TGCAGTGCTAGAGATAGCGGGAGAATCCATGAGCAGTTCTTC CSARDSGRIHEQFF
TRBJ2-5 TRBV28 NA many TGTGCCATCCTCGGGCGAAAAAAAGAGACCCAGTACTTC CAILGRKKETQYF
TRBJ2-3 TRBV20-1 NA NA TGCAGTGCGGGCAAAATCACAGATACGCAGTATTTT CSAGKITDTQYF
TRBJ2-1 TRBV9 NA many TGTGCCAGCAGCGTCGGGTTAAGCTCCTACAATGAGCAGTTCTTC CASSVGLSSYNEQFF
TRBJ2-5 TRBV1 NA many TGCACCAGCAGCCCGCTAGCCGGTGAGACCCAGTACTTC CTSSPLAGETQYF
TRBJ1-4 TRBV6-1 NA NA TGTGCCAGCAGCCCTCCTCCCGGAGCCCTTAATGAAAAACTGTTTTTT CASSPPPGALNEKLFF
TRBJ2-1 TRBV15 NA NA TGTGCCACCAGGAGACAAAGCTCCTACAATGAGCAGTTCTTC CATRRQSSYNEQFF
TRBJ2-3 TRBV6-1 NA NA TGTGCCAGCAAGGGCAGGGGAACAGATACGCAGTATTTT CASKGRGTDTQYF
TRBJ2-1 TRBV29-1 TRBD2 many TGCAGCACGTATCCCGTAGCGGGAGAGAACTACAATGAGCAGTTCTTC CSTYPVAGENYNEQFF
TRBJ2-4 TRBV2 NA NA TGTGCCAGCAACAGGGTCGCCAAAAACATTCAGTACTTC CASNRVAKNIQYF
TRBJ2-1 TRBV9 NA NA TGTGCCAGCAGCTCAAGCACGGGAGCGATTAATGAGCAGTTCTTC CASSSSTGAINEQFF
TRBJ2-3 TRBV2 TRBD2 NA TGTGCCAGCAGGGCACGGACTAGCGGGATTATTCCCCACACAGATACGCAGTATTTT CASRARTSGIIPHTDTQYF
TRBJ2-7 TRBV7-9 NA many TGTGCCAGCAGCTTAGTTGCCCAGTCCTACGAGCAGTACTTC CASSLVAQSYEQYF
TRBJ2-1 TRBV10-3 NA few TGTGCCATCAGTGAGACAGAGTGGGGGTTTTCTCACAATGAGCAGTTCTTC CAISETEWGFSHNEQFF
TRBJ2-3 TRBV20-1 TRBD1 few TGCAGTGCTAGTACGCAGGGGGTCGGCACAGATACGCAGTATTTT CSASTQGVGTDTQYF
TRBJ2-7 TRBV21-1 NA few TGTGCCAGCAGCAAAAACCTCTACGAGCAGTACTTC CASSKNLYEQYF
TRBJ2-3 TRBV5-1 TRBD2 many TGCGCCAGCAGCTGGATGAGCGGGGCCCTCTCTCCTACGCAGTATTTT CASSWMSGALSPTQYF
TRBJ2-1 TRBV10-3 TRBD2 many TGTGCCATCAGTGAGGGCCTAGCGGGAGGTCTGGATGAGCAGTTCTTC CAISEGLAGGLDEQFF
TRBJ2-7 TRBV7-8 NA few TGTGCCAGCAGCTGGGGGACCGTTTTGAGCGAGCAGTACTTC CASSWGTVLSEQYF
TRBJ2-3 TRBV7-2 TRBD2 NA TGTGCCAGCAGCTTCGGGACTAACACAGATACGCAGTATTTT CASSFGTNTDTQYF
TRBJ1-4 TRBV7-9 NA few TGTGCCAGCAGCTTTCCTCCCTCGGCCGTTGAAGAAAAACTGTTTTTT CASSFPPSAVEEKLFF
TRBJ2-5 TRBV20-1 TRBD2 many TGCAGTGCTGGCGCGACTAGCGGGAGCTCAGAGACCCAGTACTTC CSAGATSGSSETQYF
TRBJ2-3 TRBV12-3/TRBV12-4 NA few TGTGCCAGCGCGGTCAAGGCAGGCGCGATAGATACGCAGTATTTT CASAVKAGAIDTQYF
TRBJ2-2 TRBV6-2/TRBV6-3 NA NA TGTGCCAGCAGCCGCCGACTCGGGACCGGGGAGCTGTTTTTT CASSRRLGTGELFF
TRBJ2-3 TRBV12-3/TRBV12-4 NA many TGTGCCAGCGCCCGGAGAAAGGGGACCACAGATACGCAGTATTTT CASARRKGTTDTQYF
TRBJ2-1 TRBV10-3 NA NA TGTGCCATCAAAGCGGGTGAAGTAAATGAGCAGTTCTTC CAIKAGEVNEQFF
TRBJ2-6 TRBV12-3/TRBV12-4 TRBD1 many TGTGCCAGCAGCTTGCGGACAGGGGCCTCTGGGGCCAACGTCCTGACTTTC CASSLRTGASGANVLTF
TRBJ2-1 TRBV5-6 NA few TGTGCCAGCACCTCCGTTAGGGTTCTTGAGCAGTTCTTC CASTSVRVLEQFF
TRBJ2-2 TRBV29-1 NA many TGCTGCGCTCGGGGGACCGGGGAGCTGTTTTTT CCARGTGELFF
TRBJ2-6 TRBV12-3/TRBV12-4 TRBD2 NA TGTGCCAGCAGCTGGGAGGGTGGAGGGGCCAACGTCCTGACTTTC CASSWEGGGANVLTF
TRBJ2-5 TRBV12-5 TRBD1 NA TGTGCTAGCGGGAAAGGGACAGTTCAAGAGACCCAGTACTTC CASGKGTVQETQYF
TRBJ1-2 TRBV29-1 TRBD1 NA TGCAGCGTACGACAGGGGGGAGATGGCTACACCTTC CSVRQGGDGYTF
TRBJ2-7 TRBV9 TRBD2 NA TGTGCCAGCAGCGTAGGGGGACTAGATCACCACGAGCAGTACTTC CASSVGGLDHHEQYF
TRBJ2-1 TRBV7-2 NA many TGTGCCAGCAGCTTAGAGACGGGAGTGGGGAATGAGCAGTTCTTC CASSLETGVGNEQFF
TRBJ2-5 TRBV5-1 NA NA TGCGCCAGCAGCTTGTTTCATTTGGGCAGCGTGCTCCAAGAGACCCAGTACTTC CASSLFHLGSVLQETQYF
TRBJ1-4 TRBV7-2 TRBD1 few TGTGCCAGCAGCCTTGGACAGGGGTACGAAAAACTGTTTTTT CASSLGQGYEKLFF